This T cell receptor (beta chain) stems from a study of PD-1 blockade in classical Hodgkin lymphoma. CDR1 LNHNV and CDR2 YYDKDF come from the germline V gene (reference sequence). This CDR3 has 11 amino acids. Trimming pared 6 bases from V and 5 bases from J, leaving 4 bases between. Following autologous stem cell transplantation, relapse occurred in every patient, and exposure to brentuximab vedotin varied. Libraries were prepared by immunoSEQ multiplex PCR; TCRdb keeps only in-frame clonotypes and omits some of them. The table has under 70,000 clones, about 91% seen once. The sequences come from peripheral blood mononuclear cells (PBMCs), collected at baseline. The clonotype comes from a human donor with classical Hodgkin lymphoma. This chain joins TRBV15 and TRBJ2-2; D is undetermined. The CDR3 DNA reads as TGTGCCACCAGGACAACCGGGGAGCTGTTTTTT. Its translation: CATRTTGELFF.